These 5 T cell receptor beta chains were sequenced from one sample in a study of monozygotic twins with inflammatory bowel disease. TCRdb re-called the 5' RACE reads, yielding one record per CDR3 amino acid sequence without DNA. In all, the sample yields 88,000 or so distinct CDR3 sequences. Material for sequencing was blood. The receptors originated from a human donor with ulcerative colitis or Crohn's disease, or a healthy co-twin of an affected twin (not recorded which).

V and J are TRBV12-3 or TRBV12-4 and TRBJ2-5; TCRdb gives TRBD2 as the D gene, but with no DNA this cannot be confirmed. The CDR3 totals 14 residues. CDR3 in amino acids: CASSLSRAQETQYF.

The CDR3 loop reads CASSSGETGGTYEQYF. The chain carries TRBV5-1 and TRBJ2-7; TCRdb's D gene call, TRBD1, goes unchecked for lack of DNA. This CDR3 spans 16 amino acids. Germline values: CDR1 SGHRS, CDR2 YFSETQ.

The rearrangement joins TRBV7-3 to TRBJ1-1. The CDR3 contains 14 residues. Per germline, CDR1 SGHTA and CDR2 FQGTGA. CDR3 residues: CASSFGLMNTEAFF.

The CDR3 sequence: CASSLTSGGDYEQFF. V is TRBV4-1 and J is TRBJ2-1; there is no DNA to check the TCRdb D call of TRBD2. There are 15 residues in the CDR3. CDR1 is MGHRA, CDR2 YSYEKL, per germline.

The chain has TRBV6-1 and TRBJ2-2. The germline V gene has CDR1 MNHNS and CDR2 SASEGT. The CDR3 totals 13 residues. CDR3: CASRFKNTGELFF.